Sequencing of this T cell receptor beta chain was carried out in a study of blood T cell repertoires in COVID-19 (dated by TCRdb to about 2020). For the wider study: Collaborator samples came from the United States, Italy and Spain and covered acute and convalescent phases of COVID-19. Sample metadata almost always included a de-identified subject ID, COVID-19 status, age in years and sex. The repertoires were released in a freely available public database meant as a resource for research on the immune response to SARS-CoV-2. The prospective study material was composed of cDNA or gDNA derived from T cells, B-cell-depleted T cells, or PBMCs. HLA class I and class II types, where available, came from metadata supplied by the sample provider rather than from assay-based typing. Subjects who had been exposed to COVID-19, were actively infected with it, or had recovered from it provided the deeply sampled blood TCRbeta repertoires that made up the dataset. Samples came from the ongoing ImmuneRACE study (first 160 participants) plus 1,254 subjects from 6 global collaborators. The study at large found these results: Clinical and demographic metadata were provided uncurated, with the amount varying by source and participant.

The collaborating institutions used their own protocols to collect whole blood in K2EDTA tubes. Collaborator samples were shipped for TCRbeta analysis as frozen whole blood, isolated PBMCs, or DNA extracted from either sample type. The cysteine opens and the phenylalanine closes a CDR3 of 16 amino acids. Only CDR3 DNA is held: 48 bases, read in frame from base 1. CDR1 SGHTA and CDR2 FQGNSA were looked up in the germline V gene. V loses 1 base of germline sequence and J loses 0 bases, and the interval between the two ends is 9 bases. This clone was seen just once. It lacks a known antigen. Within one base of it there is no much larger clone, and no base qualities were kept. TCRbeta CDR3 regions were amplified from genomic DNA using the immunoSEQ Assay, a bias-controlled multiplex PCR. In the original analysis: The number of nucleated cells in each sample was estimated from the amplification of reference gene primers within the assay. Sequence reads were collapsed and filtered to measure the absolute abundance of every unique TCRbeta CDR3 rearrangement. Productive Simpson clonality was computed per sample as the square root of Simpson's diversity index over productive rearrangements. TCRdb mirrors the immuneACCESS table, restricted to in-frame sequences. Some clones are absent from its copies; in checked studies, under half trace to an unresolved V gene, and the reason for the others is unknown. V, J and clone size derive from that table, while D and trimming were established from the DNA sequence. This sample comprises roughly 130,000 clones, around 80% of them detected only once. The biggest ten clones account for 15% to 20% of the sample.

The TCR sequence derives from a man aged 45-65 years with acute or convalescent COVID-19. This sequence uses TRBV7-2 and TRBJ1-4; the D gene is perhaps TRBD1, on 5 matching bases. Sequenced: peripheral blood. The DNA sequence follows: TGTGCCAGCAGCTTAGGACAGTCCGCAACTAATGAAAAACTGTTTTTT. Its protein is CASSLGQSATNEKLFF.